The 12 T cell receptor beta chains below were found in one sample sequenced in a study of cytomegalovirus exposure and HLA in healthy donors. Primers for the PCR totalled 60 Vbeta and 13 Jbeta. Repertoires were generated with immunoSEQ multiplex PCR, while TCRdb's copy carries only in-frame clones and drops some. The sample includes some 120,000 clones, approximately 80% of them seen just once. Specimen: PBMCs. Receptors originate from a middle-aged man in good health and CMV-seronegative.

This sequence joins TRBV7-3 and TRBJ2-1; TRBD2 might be the D (5 bases). Germline loops: CDR1 SGHTA, CDR2 FQGTGA. V lost 11 bases, J lost 4 bases, and 21 bases lay in between. The CDR3 runs 15 residues. The CDR3 DNA follows: TGTGCCGACCCTTCCGTGGACTTTCCTTACAATGAGCAGTTCTTC. This gives the protein CADPSVDFPYNEQFF.

V usage is TRBV11-2 and J usage is TRBJ1-1; D ambiguous. In germline, CDR1 is SGHAT, CDR2 FQNNGV. V shed 0 bases and J shed 8 bases, with 4 bases lying between them. This CDR3 has 11 amino acids. The CDR3 DNA sequence: TGTGCCAGCAGCTTAGACCGGGAAGCTTTCTTT. Protein: CASSLDREAFF.

This clone was seen a handful of times. V usage is TRBV5-6 and J usage is TRBJ1-1; possibly TRBD1 for D (5 bases). Germline assignment: CDR1 SGHDT and CDR2 YYEEEE. This CDR3 comprises 12 residues. Trimming pared 6 bases from V and 4 bases from J, leaving 10 bases between. The CDR3 spells CASTRQSTEAFF. CDR3 in DNA: TGTGCCAGCACCCGACAGTCCACTGAAGCTTTCTTT. The entire variable domain, with the rest obtained from reference TRBV5-6 and TRBJ1-1, is as follows: DAGVTQSPTHLIKTRGQQVTLRCSPKSGHDTVSWYQQALGQGPQFIFQYYEEEERQRGNFPDRFSGHQFPNYSSELNVNALLLGDSALYLCASTRQSTEAFFGQGTRLTVV.

Comments on this clone: At one boundary the junction diverges from the germline segment, which might be a read error. The rearrangement uses TRBV7-9 and TRBJ2-7, with TRBD1 as a possible D gene (5 bases). Germline CDR1 and CDR2: SEHNR and FQNEAQ (reference sequence). The CDR3 totals 14 residues. The CDR3: CSSSHLTAPYEQYF. In DNA, the CDR3 is TGTTCCAGCAGCCACTTGACAGCCCCCTACGAGCAGTACTTC. Filled out from reference TRBV7-9 and TRBJ2-7, the complete variable domain reads DTGVSQNPRHKITKRGQNVTFRCDPISEHNRLYWYRQTLGQGPEFLTYFQNEAQLEKSRLLSDRFSAERPKGSFSTLEIQRTEQGDSAMYLCSSSHLTAPYEQYFGPGTRLTVT.

This clone was seen a few times. Other DNA sequences in the same sample also yield this CDR3. The V gene is TRBV4-1, the J gene TRBJ1-4; D possibly corresponds to TRBD1 (5 bases). The CDR3 has 16 amino acids. Germline loops: CDR1 MGHRA, CDR2 YSYEKL. Trimming pared 3 bases from V and 0 bases from J, leaving 11 bases between. CDR3 coding DNA: TGCGCCAGCAGCCAGGGGACTGTCGCAACTAATGAAAAACTGTTTTTT. Protein: CASSQGTVATNEKLFF.

This clone has just a few counts. The chain has TRBV12-2 and TRBJ2-7; TRBD1 is taken as the D call from the table, unchecked against the DNA. TRBV12-2 is labeled a pseudogene. The CDR3 is 16 amino acids. The CDR3 coding sequence is TGTGCAAGTCGCTTGGAGAGGGGGGACAGGGCACCTGAGCAGTACTTC. Translating it yields CASRLERGDRAPEQYF.

This clone was picked up a small number of times. This CDR3 reads CASRLNQGTGELFF. CDR3 nucleotides: TGTGCCAGCAGATTAAACCAGGGCACCGGGGAGCTGTTTTTT. The V gene is TRBV7-2, the J gene TRBJ2-2, with a weak D call TRBD1 (5 bases). Germline V lookup: CDR1 SGHTA, CDR2 FQGNSA. Trimming stripped 6 bases from V and 4 bases from J, with 12 bases between. This CDR3 contains 14 residues.

This clone has only a few counts. The chain carries TRBV5-1 and TRBJ2-7; no clear D gene. The germline V and J ends were trimmed by 0 bases and 0 bases, with 4 bases remaining between them. Germline CDR1 reads SGHRS; CDR2 reads YFSETQ. The CDR3 runs 13 residues. The CDR3 coding sequence is TGCGCCAGCAGCTTGGACGGCTCCTACGAGCAGTACTTC. It yields the protein CASSLDGSYEQYF.

This clone was seen just once. The chain is built from TRBV7-9 and TRBJ2-5; 10 bases match TRBD2. This CDR3 has 16 amino acids. With 3 bases clipped from V and 4 bases from J, the junction kept 8 bases outside the gene matches. CDR1 is SEHNR and CDR2 is FQNEAQ in the germline V gene (reference sequence). The CDR3 loop is CASSLASGSRAETQYF. For the CDR3, the DNA is TGTGCCAGCAGCTTGGCTAGCGGGAGTCGTGCAGAGACCCAGTACTTC.

This sequence joins TRBV9 and TRBJ2-5; D is unresolved. The CDR3 consists of 13 residues. Germline V gene lookup returns CDR1 SGDLS and CDR2 YYNGEE. V was cut by 2 bases and J by 3 bases, with 8 bases left in between. In DNA form, the CDR3 reads TGTGCCAGCAGCGTCGGTCCCAAAGAGACCCAGTACTTC. Protein sequence: CASSVGPKETQYF.

This chain connects TRBV7-2 to TRBJ1-3; D not resolved. CDR1 is SGHTA, CDR2 FQGNSA, per germline. The CDR3 extends over 14 amino acids. Trimming left V 3 bases short and J 1 base short, with 7 bases between. CDR3 amino acids: CASSFLGSGNTIYF. The CDR3 DNA reads as TGTGCCAGCAGCTTTCTCGGGTCTGGAAACACCATATATTTT.

This rearrangement joins TRBV5-4 to TRBJ1-2; possibly TRBD1 for D (6 bases). V was pared by 2 bases and J by 8 bases, with 10 bases between. The CDR3 totals 12 residues. Germline V gene data show CDR1 as SGHNT and CDR2 as YYREEE (reference sequence). Written as DNA, the CDR3 is TGTGCCAGCAGCTTACAGGGATCCGGCTACACCTTC. Amino acids: CASSLQGSGYTF.